What follows is one T cell receptor beta chain and its context. The assay was immunoSEQ multiplex PCR, and TCRdb's table has in-frame clones only and misses some. In the table there are 30,000 to 40,000 clones, 84% of which are singletons. The sample comes from a study of OX40 agonist ivuxolimab in advanced cancers. The sample was CD4+ or CD8+ T cells sorted from blood, taken in a trial of the OX40 agonist ivuxolimab. This receptor was obtained from an adult with an advanced solid tumor such as melanoma, head and neck, liver or kidney cancer.

The CDR3 protein is CASSRGWGTGELFF. In nucleotides, the CDR3 is TGTGCCAGTAGTAGGGGGTGGGGCACCGGGGAGCTGTTTTTT. V usage is TRBV19 and J usage is TRBJ2-2; D assignment may be TRBD1 or TRBD2 (5 bases each). The V gene's germline CDR1 is LNHDA and CDR2 SQIVND (reference sequence). CDR3 length: 14 residues. Deletions cut 4 bases from V and 4 bases from J, with 10 bases between.